This entry lists 26 T cell receptor beta chains sequenced from one sample in a study of T cell changes during pregnancy in multiple sclerosis. Here immunoSEQ multiplex PCR was the method, and the copy in TCRdb shows in-frame clones only, minus some. The data hold about 29,000 clones, with about nine tenths observed a single time. The sequencing used CD8+ T cells from peripheral blood mononuclear cells, collected after pregnancy. The receptor source for this set is a female donor with multiple sclerosis, enrolled in a pregnancy study.

The V gene is TRBV4-2, the J gene TRBJ2-1; TRBD2 aligns across 10 bases. The trim removed 0 bases at V and 4 bases at J, leaving 9 bases unmatched. The CDR3 covers 18 residues. Germline loops: CDR1 LGHNA, CDR2 YNFKEQ. DNA of the CDR3: TGTGCCAGCAGCCAAGATTTGAGCGGGAGGGCCGGGTACAATGAGCAGTTCTTC. Residues: CASSQDLSGRAGYNEQFF.

The chain employs TRBV9 and TRBJ2-1; a weak D match, TRBD2 (7 bases). There are 17 residues in the CDR3. The V gene lost 0 bases and the J gene lost 1 base, with 14 bases spanning the gap. From germline, CDR1 is SGDLS and CDR2 YYNGEE. In DNA form, the CDR3 reads TGTGCCAGCAGCGTAGGATTAGGGGGGGGATCCTACAATGAGCAGTTCTTC. Its translation: CASSVGLGGGSYNEQFF. Complete variable domain (other parts from reference TRBV9 and TRBJ2-1): DSGVTQTPKHLITATGQRVTLRCSPRSGDLSVYWYQQSLDQGLQFLIQYYNGEERAKGNILERFSAQQFPDLHSELNLSSLELGDSALYFCASSVGLGGGSYNEQFFGPGTRLTVL.

The V and J genes are TRBV6-6 and TRBJ2-1; 13 bases line up with TRBD2. J was trimmed by 9 bases and V by 5 bases; bases with no gene match: 10. The germline CDR1 and CDR2 sequences are MNHNY and SVGAGI (reference sequence). The CDR3 runs to 16 residues. For the CDR3, the DNA is TGTGCCAGCAGTCCGAAACTAGCGGGAGGGCCTGGTGAGCAGTTCTTC. Its protein product is CASSPKLAGGPGEQFF.

The chain couples TRBV4-1 to TRBJ2-1; 9 nucleotides align to TRBD2. The trim removed 1 base at V and 6 bases at J, leaving 7 bases unmatched. The CDR3 consists of 16 residues. Looked up from germline, CDR1 is MGHRA and CDR2 is YSYEKL. For the CDR3, the DNA is TGCGCCAGCAGCCAAGGCGGGACTAGCCAGGGCAATGAGCAGTTCTTC. As protein: CASSQGGTSQGNEQFF.

The rearrangement joins TRBV7-9 to TRBJ2-7; D may be TRBD2 (6 bases). Deletions cut 4 bases from V and 0 bases from J, with 13 bases between. CDR3 length: 15 amino acids. Germline values: CDR1 SEHNR, CDR2 FQNEAQ (reference sequence). The DNA for the CDR3 is TGTGCCAGCAGCTCCCGGGACTCGAGCTCCTACGAGCAGTACTTC. Its translation: CASSSRDSSSYEQYF.

The CDR3 loop is CASSRQVPAVGYEKLFF. CDR3 nucleotide sequence: TGTGCCAGCAGTAGACAGGTGCCTGCAGTGGGCTATGAAAAACTGTTTTTT. The V and J genes are TRBV28 and TRBJ1-4, with D maybe TRBD1 (6 bases). Trimming left V 5 bases short and J 6 bases short, with 22 bases between. The CDR3 consists of 17 residues. Germline lookup yields CDR1 MDHEN and CDR2 SYDVKM.

The V call is TRBV7-3, the J call TRBJ2-1; D uncertain. CDR3 size: 14 residues. Germline CDR1 SGHTA, CDR2 FQGTGA. Trimming shortened V by 2 bases and J by 4 bases, and 9 bases separated the two germline ends. DNA of the CDR3: TGTGCCAGCAGCTTAGCGAGTTCATACAATGAGCAGTTCTTC. The encoded protein is CASSLASSYNEQFF.

V gene TRBV29-1 combines with J gene TRBJ2-2, with 13 positions matching TRBD2. V lost 7 bases, J lost 5 bases, and 1 base stayed unmatched. The CDR3 runs to 13 residues. In germline, CDR1 is SQVTM, CDR2 ANQGSEA. The CDR3 DNA follows: TGCAGCGGGACTAGCGGGAGAACCGGGGAGCTGTTTTTT. This translates into CSGTSGRTGELFF.

As DNA, the CDR3 is TGTGCCAGCAGTGAAACAGCGGGGTACACTGAAGCTTTCTTT. Protein: CASSETAGYTEAFF. The V call is TRBV6-1, the J call TRBJ1-1; D not certain. The CDR3 spans 14 residues. Between the trimmed V and J ends, which lost 2 bases and 3 bases, there was a span of 10 bases. CDR1 and CDR2 from the germline V gene are MNHNS and SASEGT.

This clone was detected once. This sequence joins TRBV5-4 and TRBJ2-2; TRBD2 matches 7 bases. The CDR3 has 14 residues. CDR1 and CDR2 (germline): SGHNT, YYREEE (reference sequence). The trim removed 4 bases at V and 6 bases at J, leaving 6 bases unmatched. CDR3 amino acids: CASSRSGSAGELFF. The CDR3 DNA is TGTGCCAGCAGCCGTAGCGGGTCGGCCGGGGAGCTGTTTTTT.

This clone appeared once. This chain connects TRBV11-3 to TRBJ1-3, with TRBD1 matching over 9 bases. Germline loops: CDR1 SGHNT, CDR2 YENEEA. Unmatched junction bases numbered 4, after V lost 5 bases and J lost 2 bases. The CDR3 loop spans 15 amino acids. The DNA of the CDR3 is TGTGCCAGCAGCCCCGGACAGGGGCCTGGAAACACCATATATTTT. Translated: CASSPGQGPGNTIYF.

The chain couples TRBV7-8 to TRBJ1-1; D perhaps matches TRBD1 (6 bases). The germline V gene has CDR1 SGHVS and CDR2 FQNEAQ. V was clipped by 3 bases and J by 0 bases, with 20 bases between them. The CDR3 length is 18 residues. CDR3 nucleotide sequence: TGTGCCAGCAGCTTTTCTGCAAGGACAGCAATCATGAACACTGAAGCTTTCTTT. Its translation is CASSFSARTAIMNTEAFF.

V usage is TRBV6-1 and J usage is TRBJ2-7, with D unresolved. Trimming took off 4 bases at V and 2 bases at J, with 12 bases between the two ends. This CDR3 is 14 amino acids long. Germline values: CDR1 MNHNS, CDR2 SASEGT. This CDR3 reads CASSALESPYEQYF. CDR3 sequence (DNA): TGTGCCAGCAGTGCTCTCGAAAGCCCCTACGAGCAGTACTTC.

The chain carries TRBV4-2 and TRBJ2-7; D remains ambiguous. The germline CDR1 and CDR2 sequences are LGHNA and YNFKEQ. The CDR3 sequence is 13 residues long. V was shortened by 1 base and J by 4 bases, with 8 bases between the two germline ends. The chain's CDR3 is CASSQVGVYEQYF. The CDR3 DNA reads as TGTGCCAGCAGCCAAGTAGGAGTTTACGAGCAGTACTTC.

This chain connects TRBV29-1 to TRBJ2-7, with D unclear. This CDR3 comprises 14 residues. V dropped 3 bases and J dropped 2 bases, with 14 bases sitting between them. The germline V gene has CDR1 SQVTM and CDR2 ANQGSEA. The CDR3 loop is CSVDFDGEAYEQYF. CDR3 in DNA: TGCAGCGTTGACTTCGACGGCGAGGCCTACGAGCAGTACTTC.

The chain recombines TRBV7-9 with TRBJ1-5; 8 bases match TRBD1. There are 16 residues in the CDR3. Germline loops: CDR1 SEHNR, CDR2 FQNEAQ (reference sequence). J was trimmed by 7 bases and V by 7 bases; bases with no gene match: 15. CDR3 residues: CASTYGTGGLEQPQHF. The CDR3, as DNA: TGTGCCAGCACCTATGGGACAGGCGGGCTGGAGCAGCCCCAGCATTTT. Complete variable domain (other parts from reference TRBV7-9 and TRBJ1-5): DTGVSQNPRHKITKRGQNVTFRCDPISEHNRLYWYRQTLGQGPEFLTYFQNEAQLEKSRLLSDRFSAERPKGSFSTLEIQRTEQGDSAMYLCASTYGTGGLEQPQHFGDGTRLSIL.

The chain carries TRBV6-1 and TRBJ2-3; TRBD2 aligns across 8 bases. The V gene's germline CDR1 is MNHNS and CDR2 SASEGT. The V segment lost 8 bases and the J segment 1 base; nucleotides outside the gene matches: 5. The CDR3 extends over 14 amino acids. CDR3 in amino acids: CASRRAGGTDTQYF. CDR3 sequence (DNA): TGTGCCAGCCGACGAGCGGGAGGCACAGATACGCAGTATTTT.

This clone was picked up a small number of times. This rearrangement joins TRBV29-1 to TRBJ1-1; D perhaps matches TRBD1 (6 bases). V was trimmed by 7 bases and J by 1 base, leaving 16 bases between them. This CDR3 is 14 amino acids long. The V gene's germline CDR1 is SQVTM and CDR2 ANQGSEA. The CDR3 DNA sequence: TGCAGCGCATTCACAGGGATGTCGAACACTGAAGCTTTCTTT. This translates into CSAFTGMSNTEAFF.

J is TRBJ1-1 and V is TRBV4-1; D gene unclear. V lost 4 bases and J 5 bases, leaving 20 bases between the germline ends. The length of the CDR3 is 16 residues. Germline V lookup: CDR1 MGHRA, CDR2 YSYEKL. The CDR3: CASSPTDGVSRTEAFF. The CDR3 region has the DNA TGCGCCAGCAGCCCGACTGACGGGGTATCGAGGACTGAAGCTTTCTTT.

The rearrangement uses TRBV7-9 and TRBJ2-1, with 7 bases lining up with TRBD2. Germline V gives CDR1 SEHNR, CDR2 FQNEAQ (reference sequence). V shed 3 bases, J shed 8 bases, and the junction held 7 bases outside the gene matches. CDR3 length equals 14 residues. Written as DNA, the CDR3 is TGTGCCAGCAGCTTTGGGACTACGTTTGATGAGCAGTTCTTC. Translation: CASSFGTTFDEQFF.

In this sample, this clone turned up a few times. The rearrangement joins TRBV5-8 to TRBJ2-7; D is unresolved. CDR3 length: 19 residues. Between the trimmed V and J ends, which lost 3 bases and 4 bases, there was a span of 29 bases. The V gene's germline CDR1 is SGHTS and CDR2 YDEGEE. The CDR3 nucleotides are TGTGCCAGCAGCTCGGAGTGGAAAGACGAATCACTCCAGCCTTACGAGCAGTACTTC. It codes for CASSSEWKDESLQPYEQYF.

The chain links TRBV27 to TRBJ2-7, with 7 bases aligning to TRBD2. Germline lookup yields CDR1 MNHEY and CDR2 SMNVEV (reference sequence). The CDR3 contains 13 residues. The J segment lost 2 bases and the V segment lost 5 bases, leaving 3 bases of the junction unmatched. The CDR3 region is CASSHGTTYEQYF. The CDR3 DNA reads as TGTGCCAGCAGTCACGGGACTACCTACGAGCAGTACTTC.

The chain employs TRBV19 and TRBJ1-1; D is ambiguous. V was clipped by 7 bases and J by 5 bases, with 17 bases between them. CDR1 is LNHDA, CDR2 SQIVND, per germline (reference sequence). This CDR3 region has 14 residues. The CDR3 loop is CASIFTEDGTEAFF. Written as DNA, the CDR3 is TGTGCCAGTATTTTTACGGAGGATGGTACTGAAGCTTTCTTT. Looking up the rest from reference TRBV19 and TRBJ1-1 gives the full variable domain: DGGITQSPKYLFRKEGQNVTLSCEQNLNHDAMYWYRQDPGQGLRLIYYSQIVNDFQKGDIAEGYSVSREKKESFPLTVTSAQKNPTAFYLCASIFTEDGTEAFFGQGTRLTVV.

The chain carries TRBV9 and TRBJ1-1, with TRBD1 identical over 7 bases. The J segment lost 0 bases and the V segment lost 1 base, leaving 3 bases of the junction unmatched. This CDR3 comprises 15 residues. Germline V gives CDR1 SGDLS, CDR2 YYNGEE. This CDR3 reads CASSVSTGMNTEAFF. As DNA, the CDR3 is TGTGCCAGCAGCGTATCGACAGGGATGAACACTGAAGCTTTCTTT. Drawing the rest from reference TRBV9 and TRBJ1-1, the complete variable domain is DSGVTQTPKHLITATGQRVTLRCSPRSGDLSVYWYQQSLDQGLQFLIQYYNGEERAKGNILERFSAQQFPDLHSELNLSSLELGDSALYFCASSVSTGMNTEAFFGQGTRLTVV.

The gene calls are TRBV4-1 and TRBJ1-1; D perhaps matches TRBD1 (6 bases). The CDR3 extends over 13 amino acids. Trimming removed 4 bases from V and 4 bases from J, with 10 bases in between. Looked up from germline, CDR1 is MGHRA and CDR2 is YSYEKL. CDR3 in DNA: TGCGCCAGCAGCCTCACAGGGATCACTGAAGCTTTCTTT. It codes for CASSLTGITEAFF.

The chain is built from TRBV4-3 and TRBJ2-1, with 9 nucleotides matching TRBD1. CDR1 and CDR2 (germline): LGHNA, YSLEER. J gave up 9 bases and V 3 bases, and 3 bases lay outside the gene matches. This CDR3 region has 13 residues. CDR3 in amino acids: CASSQGTGIEQFF. The CDR3 region has the DNA TGCGCCAGCAGCCAGGGGACAGGGATTGAGCAGTTCTTC.